These 17 T cell receptor beta chains were all obtained from the same sample, sequenced in a study of beta chain features in type 1 diabetes. The study's findings and limits: Researchers report that Type 1 diabetes patients had moderately but significantly shorter TCRB CDR3s across all four CD4+ subsets.

No antigen has been identified for these receptors. Of the isolated RNA, all was reverse transcribed, and so the sequenced material was expressed TCRB transcripts. Repertoires were generated with immunoSEQ multiplex PCR, while TCRdb's copy carries only in-frame clones and drops some. The data hold roughly 160,000 clones, with approximately 8% observed a single time. The specimen sequenced was central memory CD4+ T cells from blood. Every receptor here comes from a man in his late teens or twenties with type 1 diabetes.

This clone has only a few counts. CDR3 in amino acids: CASKEGLADYNEQFF. The CDR3 nucleotides read TGTGCCAGCAAAGAGGGGCTAGCGGATTACAATGAGCAGTTCTTC. This chain links TRBV2 with TRBJ2-1; 7 bases map to TRBD2. The V and J ends lost 7 bases and 4 bases, in that order; junction bases with no gene match: 10. Germline V gives CDR1 SNHLY, CDR2 FYNNEI. This CDR3 has 15 residues.

This chain connects TRBV15 to TRBJ2-7; possibly TRBD2 for D (6 bases). CDR1 is LNHNV and CDR2 is YYDKDF in the germline V gene (reference sequence). V lost 3 bases and J 12 bases, leaving 18 bases between the germline ends. The length of the CDR3 is 13 residues. In nucleotides, the CDR3 is TGTGCCACCAGCAGTCCCACATCGGGGGTCCGGTACTTC. Encoded protein: CATSSPTSGVRYF.

This clone has only a few counts. CDR3 nucleotide sequence: TGTGCCAGTAAGCAAACCGCGGGGGATACGCAGTATTTT. As protein: CASKQTAGDTQYF. This chain connects TRBV19 to TRBJ2-3, with a possible D match to TRBD2 (6 bases). The V gene lost 7 bases and the J gene lost 6 bases, with 14 bases spanning the gap. In germline, CDR1 is LNHDA, CDR2 SQIVND (reference sequence). The CDR3 runs 13 residues.

The V call is TRBV18, the J call TRBJ1-4; D uncertain. Germline V CDR1 and CDR2: KGHSH, LQKENI. This CDR3 region has 13 residues. V was clipped by 0 bases and J by 13 bases, with 12 bases between them. The CDR3 nucleotides are TGTGCCAGCTCACCACCGTCCGGGAAGACACTGTTTTTT. Translating gives CASSPPSGKTLFF.

The J gene is TRBJ2-7, the V gene TRBV6-1; the match to TRBD1 covers 8 bases. CDR1 and CDR2 (germline): MNHNS, SASEGT. This CDR3 contains 15 residues. J lost 0 bases, V lost 7 bases, and 8 bases had no gene match. DNA for the CDR3: TGTGCCAGCAAGTTCCGGGACAGGAGCTCCTACGAGCAGTACTTC. This encodes CASKFRDRSSYEQYF.

A word on this clone: Distinct nucleotide sequences in the sample also encode this CDR3. The gene calls are TRBV9 and TRBJ2-3; weak D call: TRBD1 (6 bases). The ends were cut back, 7 bases at V and 1 base at J, with 13 bases in the middle. Germline V gives CDR1 SGDLS, CDR2 YYNGEE. The CDR3 has 14 amino acids. As DNA, the CDR3 is TGTGCCAGCGGTCGGGCAGGGGGCACAGATACGCAGTATTTT. Its protein is CASGRAGGTDTQYF.

The V call is TRBV28, the J call TRBJ1-2, with 11 bases aligning to TRBD1. V lost 6 bases, J lost 7 bases, and 4 bases stayed unmatched. The CDR3 length is 13 residues. Per germline, CDR1 MDHEN and CDR2 SYDVKM. The CDR3 is CASRGQGVGGYTF. In nucleotides, the CDR3 is TGTGCCAGCAGGGGACAGGGGGTAGGTGGCTACACCTTC.

The chain employs TRBV10-2 and TRBJ2-7, with 12 bases identical to TRBD1. Trimming at V came to 8 bases and at J to 5 bases, leaving 13 bases not matched to a gene. CDR3 length: 16 residues. Germline loops: CDR1 WSHSY, CDR2 SAAADI. CDR3 DNA: TGCGCCAGCTGGCCCCCGACCGGGACAGGGGGCGACGAGCAGTACTTC. Amino acids: CASWPPTGTGGDEQYF.

This clone was recorded a few times. The chain carries TRBV5-1 and TRBJ1-6; D is unresolved. The germline CDR1 and CDR2 sequences are SGHRS and YFSETQ. The V end was cut by 2 bases, the J end by 0 bases, with 6 bases between. The CDR3 totals 15 residues. CDR3: CASSFGSSYNSPLHF. The DNA for the CDR3 is TGCGCCAGCAGCTTTGGGAGCTCCTATAATTCACCCCTCCACTTT.

Concerning this clone: At the DNA level, this CDR3 is encoded by other sequences in the same sample as well. This rearrangement joins TRBV5-1 to TRBJ2-1; 11 bases are shared with TRBD1. There are 14 residues in the CDR3. V shed 2 bases and J 6 bases; nucleotides not matched to a gene: 1. CDR1 is SGHRS, CDR2 YFSETQ, per germline. CDR3 in DNA: TGCGCCAGCAGCTTAGGGACAGGGGGCAATGAGCAGTTCTTC. Translated: CASSLGTGGNEQFF.

This clone appeared a few times. CDR3 protein: CATSSRGGLNSPLHF. CDR3 DNA sequence: TGTGCCACCAGCAGTCGGGGGGGGCTTAATTCACCCCTCCACTTT. This chain joins TRBV15 and TRBJ1-6; D is perhaps TRBD1 (6 bases). Germline V lookup: CDR1 LNHNV, CDR2 YYDKDF (reference sequence). The V and J ends lost 3 bases and 6 bases respectively, with 12 bases between them. This CDR3 is built from 15 residues.

This clone was seen many times. The CDR3 is CASSHMGQGSATEAFF. The CDR3 DNA reads TGTGCCAGCAGTCATATGGGTCAGGGGTCGGCCACTGAAGCTTTCTTT. The genes are TRBV28 and TRBJ1-1; D possibly corresponds to TRBD1 (6 bases). CDR1 is MDHEN, CDR2 SYDVKM, per germline. There are 16 residues in the CDR3. The V end was cut by 5 bases, the J end by 4 bases, with 20 bases between.

The V gene is TRBV7-6, the J gene TRBJ2-1, with 12 bases matching TRBD2. With 5 bases clipped from V and 10 bases from J, the junction kept 3 bases outside the gene matches. The CDR3 totals 13 residues. In germline, CDR1 is SGHVS, CDR2 FNYEAQ. CDR3 region: CASSHGTSGEQFF. CDR3 nucleotide sequence: TGTGCCAGCAGCCATGGGACTAGCGGGGAGCAGTTCTTC.

This clone occurred once. J is TRBJ2-4 and V is TRBV6-6; weak D call: TRBD1 (6 bases). The CDR3 runs 14 residues. In germline, CDR1 is MNHNY, CDR2 SVGAGI (reference sequence). Trimming took 6 bases from V and 6 from J, leaving 15 bases between them. CDR3 in DNA: TGTGCCAGCAGCAAAGGGACAATGGGAAACATTCAGTACTTC. This gives the protein CASSKGTMGNIQYF.

This clone has just a few counts. At one end, the junction sequence differs from germline, possibly due to a read error. J is TRBJ1-2 and V is TRBV5-1; 7 bases line up with TRBD1. This CDR3 comprises 14 residues. Per germline, CDR1 SGHRS and CDR2 YFSETQ. DNA of the CDR3: TGTGCCAGCAGCGTCCGGGACAGCCCATATGGCTACACCTTC. This codes for CASSVRDSPYGYTF.

Regarding this clone: Other DNA sequences of this sample code for an identical CDR3. The rearrangement links TRBV18 to TRBJ2-3, with D uncertain. Per germline, CDR1 KGHSH and CDR2 LQKENI. This CDR3 spans 14 amino acids. V dropped 3 bases and J dropped 0 bases, with 7 bases sitting between them. The CDR3 reads CASSPRRSTDTQYF. CDR3 bases: TGTGCCAGCTCACCGCGGCGGAGCACAGATACGCAGTATTTT.

The chain has TRBV10-3 and TRBJ2-6; D not resolved. The CDR3 consists of 14 residues. Germline V gene sequence: CDR1 ENHRY, CDR2 SYGVKD. Trimming pared 8 bases from V and 0 bases from J, leaving 8 bases between. This CDR3 is CAIGQVSGANVLTF. The CDR3 DNA reads as TGTGCCATCGGTCAGGTCTCTGGGGCCAACGTCCTGACTTTC.